Here is one T cell receptor (beta chain) with its context. The target of this receptor is not known. Qualities for individual bases were not recorded, and no much larger clone is one base off. The data were taken from a study of untreated major depressive disorder (dated by TCRdb to 2017 to 2018). Broadly, across the study: The study was a cross-sectional case-control comparison of T cell phenotype and TCR repertoire between antidepressant-free major depressive disorder patients and individually matched non-depressed controls. The investigation overall reported the following: For the sequencing comparisons, one-tailed planned tests were applied to only three preselected Vbeta families. Because of the strict matching and exclusion criteria, the study sample was comparatively small, which limits how generalizable the findings are.

The Qiagen DNeasy Blood and Tissue Kit was used to extract total genomic DNA from the purified CD4+ T cells. Using immunoSEQ immunosequencing protocols, the TCRbeta CDR3 region, as defined by IMGT, was amplified and sequenced. The original pipeline was this. Raw sequence data were preprocessed by the immunoSEQ service for PCR and sequencing error correction. The sequence data were loaded into the immunoSEQ Analyzer and then analyzed further using VDJtools v1.0.7. The paired Wilcoxon signed-rank test was used to test for differences between patients and controls. TCRdb took this table from immuneACCESS and kept in-frame rearrangements with V and J called. Such tables lack part of the clones; where checked against another copy, unresolved V genes explain under half of the gap, and the rest is unexplained. V, J and clone size are taken as reported in that table, and D and trimming were inferred from the DNA itself. This sample has some 21,000 clones in its table, and about 90% of those were observed once. The top ten clonotypes cover just over 5% of the sample.

Each depressed patient was matched pairwise with a non-depressed control on sex, age, current smoking status and body mass index. European descent was reported for all participants. No current or lifetime mood disorder was present in controls, and Quick Inventory of Depressive Symptoms-Self Report scores of 5 or less were recorded for controls. Major medical conditions, Axis I/II comorbidities, regular medication or illicit drug use, and drinking over 100 g alcohol a week were all grounds for excluding any participant. Approximately 30 ml of peripheral blood was drawn into EDTA tubes from each participant. CD4+ T cells were purified from thawed PBMCs by magnetic negative selection with the BD IMag Human CD4 T Lymphocyte Enrichment Set. A purity of 85% to 95% was typically achieved with the CD4+ enrichment method, as confirmed by flow cytometry. A subgroup of 5 or 6 case-control pairs, selected blind to chemokine receptor expression and flow-cytometric repertoire skewing results, was subjected to TCRbeta sequencing. Every blood sample was taken in the morning at 8:00 a.m., after which PBMCs were separated out using Ficoll-Hypaque gradient centrifugation. PBMCs were cryopreserved by gradual cooling to -80°C and stored in liquid nitrogen until assayed.

This clonotype was sampled from a woman under 40 in good health. Sequences were obtained from CD4+ T cells from PBMCs.

The CDR3: CASSVTSGGSKEQYF. At the DNA level, the sequence is TGTGCCAGCAGCGTGACTAGCGGGGGGTCTAAGGAGCAGTACTTC. This chain joins TRBV7-2 to TRBJ2-7; TRBD2 matches 13 bases in the middle. Including cysteine and phenylalanine, the CDR3 has 15 amino acids. Here the CDR3 DNA is all that survives: 45 bases in frame from base 1. For CDR1 and CDR2, the germline V gene lists SGHTA and FQGNSA. Here V drops 5 bases and J drops 7 bases, and the junction holds 8 bases not matched to any gene.